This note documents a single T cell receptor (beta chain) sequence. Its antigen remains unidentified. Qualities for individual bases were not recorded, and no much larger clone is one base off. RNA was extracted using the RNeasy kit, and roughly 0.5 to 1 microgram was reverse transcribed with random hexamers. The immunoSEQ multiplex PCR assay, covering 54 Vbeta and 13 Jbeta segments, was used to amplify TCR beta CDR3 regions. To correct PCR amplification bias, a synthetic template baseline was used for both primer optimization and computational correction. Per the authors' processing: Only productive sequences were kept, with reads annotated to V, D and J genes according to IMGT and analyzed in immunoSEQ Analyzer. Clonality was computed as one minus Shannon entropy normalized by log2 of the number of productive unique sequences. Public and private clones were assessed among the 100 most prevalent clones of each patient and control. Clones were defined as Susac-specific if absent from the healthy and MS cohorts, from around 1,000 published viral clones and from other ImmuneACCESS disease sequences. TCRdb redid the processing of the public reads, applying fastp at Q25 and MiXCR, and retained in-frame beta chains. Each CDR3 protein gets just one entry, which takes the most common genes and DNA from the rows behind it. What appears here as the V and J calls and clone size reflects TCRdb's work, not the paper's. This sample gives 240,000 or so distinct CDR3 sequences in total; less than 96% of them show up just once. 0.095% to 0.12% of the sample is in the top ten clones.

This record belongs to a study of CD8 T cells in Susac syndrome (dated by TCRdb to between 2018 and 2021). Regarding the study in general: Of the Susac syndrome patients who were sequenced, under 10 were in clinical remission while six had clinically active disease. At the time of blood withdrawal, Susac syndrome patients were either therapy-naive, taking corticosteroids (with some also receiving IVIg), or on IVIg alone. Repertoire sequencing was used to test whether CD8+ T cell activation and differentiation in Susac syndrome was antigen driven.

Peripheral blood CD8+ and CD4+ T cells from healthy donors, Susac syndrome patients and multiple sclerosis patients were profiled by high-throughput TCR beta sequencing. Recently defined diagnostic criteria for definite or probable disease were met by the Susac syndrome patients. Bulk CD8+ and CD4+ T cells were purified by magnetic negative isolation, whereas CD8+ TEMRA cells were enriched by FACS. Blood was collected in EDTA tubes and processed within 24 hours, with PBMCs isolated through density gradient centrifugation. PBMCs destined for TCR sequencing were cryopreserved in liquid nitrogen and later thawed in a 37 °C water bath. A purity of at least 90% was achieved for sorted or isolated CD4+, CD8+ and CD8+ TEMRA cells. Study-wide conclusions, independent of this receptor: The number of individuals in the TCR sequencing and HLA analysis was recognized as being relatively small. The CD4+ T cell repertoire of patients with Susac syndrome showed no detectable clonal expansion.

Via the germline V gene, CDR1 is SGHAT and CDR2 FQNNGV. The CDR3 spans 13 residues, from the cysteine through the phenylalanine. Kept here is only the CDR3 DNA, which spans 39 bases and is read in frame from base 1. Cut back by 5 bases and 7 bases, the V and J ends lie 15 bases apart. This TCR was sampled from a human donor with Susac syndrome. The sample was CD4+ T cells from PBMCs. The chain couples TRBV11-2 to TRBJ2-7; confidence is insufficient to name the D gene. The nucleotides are TGTGCCAGCAGCCCGGTATTTAACGGAGAGCAGTACTTC. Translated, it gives CASSPVFNGEQYF.